This T cell receptor beta chain comes out of a study of metastatic and nonmetastatic thyroid tumors. Whole-study results and caveats: Across blood and tumor, TCR beta diversity in malignant thyroid tumors was reportedly significantly higher than in benign nodules.

Note on this clone: The antigen remains unidentified.

The CDR3 covers 9 residues. The germline V gene encodes CDR1 MDHEN and CDR2 SYDVKM. Using MiXCR, TCRdb reanalyzed the PCR reads. The sample yields tens of thousands of clones, roughly 17% seen once. All patients were untreated before thyroid surgery. The rearrangement links TRBV28 to TRBJ1-2; D gene unclear. The sequenced sample consisted of blood. The TCR originated in a female donor with papillary thyroid cancer or a benign thyroid nodule (not recorded which). Some clones in this sample may be carry-over from other donors' samples. Here the CDR3 reads CMPGNGYTF. CDR3 bases: TGTATGCCCGGGAATGGCTACACCTTC.